One sample yielded the 21 T cell receptor beta chains listed below, sequenced in a study of post-analysis software for immune sequencing data. Every TCR beta cDNA library bore unique molecular identifiers. TCRdb itself ran the PCR reads through MiXCR, one entry per CDR3 protein. This table has about 160,000 distinct CDR3 sequences, under 40% appearing once. Sequencing used blood, obtained after autologous hematopoietic stem cell transplantation. These receptors were collected from a girl aged 10 to 17 with multiple sclerosis.

In this sample, this clonotype turned up a few times. This chain links TRBV9 with TRBJ2-7, with D unresolved. V was shortened by 4 bases and J by 2 bases, with 19 bases between the two germline ends. The V gene's germline CDR1 is SGDLS and CDR2 YYNGEE. The CDR3 is 16 amino acids. CDR3 nucleotide sequence: TGTGCCAGCAGCCCACGCCCCGTTCCGACGGCCTACGAGCAGTACTTC. Amino acid sequence: CASSPRPVPTAYEQYF.

The chain recombines TRBV5-8 with TRBJ1-4, with D tentatively TRBD1 (5 bases). Germline V gene sequence: CDR1 SGHTS, CDR2 YDEGEE. The germline V and J ends were trimmed by 0 bases and 6 bases, with 15 bases remaining between them. The CDR3 contains 16 residues. CDR3: CASSLGRGLGDEKLFF. The CDR3, as DNA: TGTGCCAGCAGCTTGGGGCGTGGACTGGGGGATGAAAAACTGTTTTTT.

The rearrangement joins TRBV3-1 to TRBJ1-1; D call uncertain. There are 13 residues in the CDR3. Germline CDR1 reads LGHDT; CDR2 reads YNNKEL (reference sequence). Trimming shortened V by 10 bases and J by 6 bases, and 18 bases separated the two germline ends. The CDR3 nucleotides read TGTGCCACTCAACTTAGCGGGAGCCCTGAAGCTTTCTTT. Translating gives CATQLSGSPEAFF.

V gene TRBV6-5 combines with J gene TRBJ1-2; D not certain. The CDR3 spans 13 residues. Germline-derived CDR1 and CDR2 are MNHEY and SVGAGI. Trimming stripped 4 bases from V and 4 bases from J, with 10 bases between. CDR3 sequence (DNA): TGTGCCAGCAGTTCGGGGTCGCGCTATGGCTACACCTTC. The encoded protein is CASSSGSRYGYTF.

As concerns this clonotype: One end of the junction fails to match germline, which may point to a read error. The gene calls are TRBV20-1 and TRBJ2-3; D is perhaps TRBD2 (5 bases). CDR1 DFQATT and CDR2 SNEGSKA come from the germline V gene (reference sequence). The CDR3 is 15 residues long. CDR3 nucleotides: TGCGGTGCTCCTGACCTAGCCAGCCGTTCAGATACGCAGTATTTT. It yields the protein CGAPDLASRSDTQYF.

This clonotype was detected only once. This sequence joins TRBV2 and TRBJ2-5; TRBD2 agrees at 9 bases. V lost 3 bases to trimming and J lost 13 bases; unmatched junction nucleotides: 15. Germline V lookup: CDR1 SNHLY, CDR2 FYNNEI. The CDR3 loop spans 15 amino acids. CDR3 amino acids: CASSDLLAGQSIPYF. CDR3 nucleotide sequence: TGTGCCAGCAGTGACCTGCTAGCGGGACAGAGTATCCCGTACTTC.

This chain uses TRBV4-3 with TRBJ2-3, with D possibly being TRBD2 (7 bases). The germline gives CDR1 LGHNA, CDR2 YSLEER. Deletions cut 4 bases from V and 0 bases from J, with 32 bases between. The CDR3 loop spans 22 amino acids. The CDR3 DNA is TGCGCCAGCAGCCGAGATCGGGGGGCAACTACCTGGGGCGGTGCTAGCACAGATACGCAGTATTTT. It yields the protein CASSRDRGATTWGGASTDTQYF.

The chain has TRBV28 and TRBJ1-1; no definite D call. The CDR3 is 12 amino acids. Germline lookup yields CDR1 MDHEN and CDR2 SYDVKM. V lost 10 bases and J lost 7, with 16 bases in between. Written as DNA, the CDR3 is TGTGCCACTAATACCATCGTGGGTGAAGCTTTCTTT. Its protein product is CATNTIVGEAFF.

Concerning this clonotype itself: This may be a read error: a much more frequent sequence differs by one nucleotide. V and J are TRBV28 and TRBJ1-2; D gene ambiguous. CDR1 is MDHEN, CDR2 SYDVKM, per germline. The CDR3 runs 14 residues. V lost 7 bases, J lost 5 bases, and 17 bases lay in between. DNA of the CDR3: TGTGCCAGCATTGGAGTTTCATTTCGGTATGGCTACACCTTC. This gives the protein CASIGVSFRYGYTF.

This sequence joins TRBV5-5 and TRBJ2-1; possible D gene TRBD2, 5 bases. The length of the CDR3 is 15 residues. Germline loops: CDR1 SGHKS, CDR2 YYEKEE (reference sequence). Trimming left V 1 base short and J 4 bases short, with 12 bases between. The CDR3 nucleotides read TGTGCCAGCAGCTTGTCGGGGAGTCTATACAATGAGCAGTTCTTC. Its protein product is CASSLSGSLYNEQFF.

V and J are TRBV15 and TRBJ2-4, with 9 positions matching TRBD1. The J call may not be correct, given that the DNA end is closer to TRBJ2-5. The V gene's germline CDR1 is LNHNV and CDR2 YYDKDF (reference sequence). The CDR3 loop spans 14 amino acids. CDR3 sequence reads: CASSRQGGSETQYF. The DNA for the CDR3 is TGTGCCAGCAGTCGACAGGGGGGATCGGAGACCCAGTACTTC.

This clonotype has just a few counts. The chain joins TRBV25-1 to TRBJ2-1, with a weak D call TRBD2 (6 bases). The V gene's germline CDR1 is MGHDK and CDR2 SYGVNS. Trimming removed 3 bases from V and 4 bases from J, with 10 bases in between. The CDR3 loop spans 14 amino acids. This chain's CDR3 is CASSDGGLYNEQFF. The CDR3 coding sequence is TGTGCCAGCAGTGATGGGGGACTTTACAATGAGCAGTTCTTC.

Concerning this clonotype itself: A much larger clone lies one base from this, so it may be a read error. The chain combines TRBV6-5 with TRBJ1-4; D remains ambiguous. Looked up from germline, CDR1 is MNHEY and CDR2 is SVGAGI. This CDR3 is built from 13 residues. The germline V and J ends were trimmed by 4 bases and 7 bases, with 10 bases remaining between them. CDR3 loop: CASSCGGSEKLFF. CDR3 nucleotides: TGTGCCAGCAGTTGTGGAGGTTCTGAAAAACTGTTTTTT.

The V gene is TRBV20-1, the J gene TRBJ1-2; 7 bases fit TRBD1. V was clipped by 6 bases and J by 3 bases; unmatched bases: 13. The CDR3 has 15 residues. CDR1 is DFQATT, CDR2 SNEGSKA, per germline (reference sequence). DNA of the CDR3: TGCAGTGCCAACCAGGGGGGGGGGCTAGACTATGGCTACACCTTC. This sequence encodes CSANQGGGLDYGYTF.

The genes are TRBV6-2 or TRBV6-3 and TRBJ2-5, with a tentative D call TRBD1 (6 bases). Germline V gene data show CDR1 as MNHEY and CDR2 as SVGEGT. This CDR3 has 12 residues. The germline V and J ends were trimmed by 0 bases and 7 bases, with 6 bases remaining between them. CDR3 sequence reads: CASSYSDRTQYF. The CDR3, as DNA: TGTGCCAGCAGTTACTCGGACAGGACCCAGTACTTC.

This clonotype has only a few counts. The chain carries TRBV20-1 and TRBJ2-7; D might be TRBD2 (5 bases). The J call is uncertain, as TRBJ2-5 better fits the DNA end. Germline CDR1 and CDR2: DFQATT and SNEGSKA (reference sequence). The CDR3 covers 12 residues. The CDR3 DNA follows: TGCAGTGCTAGGCGAAGCGGAGAGACCCAGTACTTC. This encodes CSARRSGETQYF.

The V call is TRBV12-3 or TRBV12-4, the J call TRBJ1-2; D ambiguous. The V gene lost 3 bases and the J gene lost 7 bases, with 12 bases spanning the gap. The CDR3 is 13 residues long. CDR3 sequence: CASSFPVNAGYTF. DNA of the CDR3: TGTGCCAGCAGTTTCCCAGTCAACGCTGGCTACACCTTC.

The chain joins TRBV5-4 to TRBJ1-2; no clear D gene. The V and J ends lost 0 bases and 7 bases respectively, with 13 bases between them. CDR3 length equals 14 residues. CDR1 is SGHNT, CDR2 YYREEE, per germline (reference sequence). Here the CDR3 DNA reads TGTGCCAGCAGCTTGGCCGCCTTGTGGGGTGGCTACACCTTC. This encodes CASSLAALWGGYTF.

The V gene is TRBV6-5, the J gene TRBJ1-4; no clear D gene. The CDR3 loop spans 14 amino acids. Germline V lookup: CDR1 MNHEY, CDR2 SVGAGI. V was clipped by 4 bases and J by 8 bases, with 14 bases between them. CDR3 in DNA: TGTGCCAGCAGTTTAGCCCCAGCGGGAGAAAAACTGTTTTTT. Protein product: CASSLAPAGEKLFF.

In this sample, this clonotype turned up a few times. The chain joins TRBV7-9 to TRBJ2-4, with 7 bases matching TRBD2. Germline-derived CDR1 and CDR2 are SEHNR and FQNEAQ (reference sequence). Trimming took 2 bases from V and 7 from J; bases not matched to a gene: 2. The CDR3 contains 13 residues. The CDR3 nucleotides are TGTGCCAGCAGCTTAAGGGGAGGGAACATTCAGTACTTC. Its translation: CASSLRGGNIQYF.

This chain uses TRBV6-1 with TRBJ2-7; 14 bases line up with TRBD2. This CDR3 is 15 amino acids long. V was clipped by 6 bases and J by 4 bases; unmatched bases: 5. Germline V gene lookup returns CDR1 MNHNS and CDR2 SASEGT. The CDR3 coding sequence is TGTGCCAGCAGGAGAGGGACTAGCGGGAGTTACGAGCAGTACTTC. Translation: CASRRGTSGSYEQYF.